This T cell receptor beta chain is from a study of shared clonotypes between healthy human individuals. Notes on the study in general: Clonotypes shared by all four sorted-subset donors had higher generation probabilities than non-shared clonotypes.

This table comes from immunoSEQ multiplex PCR, and its TCRdb copy is limited to in-frame clones, with some not included. The sample shows some 980,000 clones, 76% of them seen only once. As to this clone: The antigen remains undetermined.

The CDR3 has 13 residues. V lost 1 base and J lost 5, with 8 bases in between. Germline V CDR1 and CDR2: LGHNT, FRNRAP. The split of CD4+ cells yielded CD45RA+ naive and CD45RA-negative memory subsets. This sequence originates from a man between 18 and 29 years old in good health. The chain is built from TRBV12-5 and TRBJ2-5, with unresolved D. The sequenced sample was memory CD4+ T cells sorted from blood. Subset denoted: CD45RA-negative fraction. Here the CDR3 DNA reads TGTGCTAGTGGTTTGGAAATAGGGGAGACCCAGTACTTC. It translates to CASGLEIGETQYF.